These 3 T cell receptor beta chains share one sample of origin, sequenced in a study of beta chain features in type 1 diabetes. Points from the study as a whole: Shorter TCRB CDR3s, moderately but significantly so, were found in Type 1 diabetes patients in all four CD4+ subsets.

Of the isolated RNA, all was reverse transcribed, and so the sequenced material was expressed TCRB transcripts. The repertoire was sequenced with immunoSEQ multiplex PCR; TCRdb's copy has only in-frame clones and lacks some. This sample carries some 120,000 clones, 15% to 20% of them seen once, and the ten largest clones take 2.6%. No antigen has been identified for these receptors. The material sequenced was central memory CD4+ T cells from blood. Receptors originate from a man between 18 and 29 years old with type 1 diabetes.

This clone was counted ten times or more. The gene calls are TRBV29-1 and TRBJ2-1; 13 nucleotides line up with TRBD2. The CDR3 is 13 residues long. The V gene's germline CDR1 is SQVTM and CDR2 ANQGSEA. Trimming removed 4 bases from V and 10 bases from J; junction bases left unmatched: 4. This CDR3 reads CSVVGLAGREQFF. The CDR3 region has the DNA TGCAGCGTTGTGGGACTAGCGGGACGGGAGCAGTTCTTC.

This chain joins TRBV6-5 and TRBJ2-3, with D unclear. Germline V gene lookup returns CDR1 MNHEY and CDR2 SVGAGI. The CDR3 sequence is 13 residues long. V was cut by 6 bases and J by 6 bases, with 13 bases left in between. In nucleotides, the CDR3 is TGTGCCAGCAGCCCGGACCCACGGGATACGCAGTATTTT. Translating it yields CASSPDPRDTQYF.

This chain connects TRBV2 to TRBJ2-1, with D uncertain. The CDR3 spans 12 residues. V lost 7 bases and J lost 8, with 12 bases in between. The germline gives CDR1 SNHLY, CDR2 FYNNEI. DNA for the CDR3: TGTGCCAGCACCCCCCAGATGGATGAGCAGTTCTTC. Its translation is CASTPQMDEQFF.